The text below deals with one T cell receptor (beta chain). The sample originates from a study of control samples from healthy donors and cancer patients. There are 11 residues in the CDR3. CDR1 is GTSNPN, CDR2 SVGIG, per germline (reference sequence). Trimming removed 2 bases at V and 7 bases at J, with 6 bases between. Assay: immunoSEQ multiplex PCR; the TCRdb copy retains only in-frame clones and omits some. The repertoire holds about 150,000 clones, 75% to 95% seen once, with 3.2% in the top ten. The rearrangement links TRBV30 to TRBJ2-1; unclear D gene. Sequenced input: blood. The origin of this receptor is a man aged 25-45 years in good health. CDR3 in amino acids: CAWSKTNEQFF. DNA for the CDR3: TGTGCCTGGAGTAAAACAAATGAGCAGTTCTTC.